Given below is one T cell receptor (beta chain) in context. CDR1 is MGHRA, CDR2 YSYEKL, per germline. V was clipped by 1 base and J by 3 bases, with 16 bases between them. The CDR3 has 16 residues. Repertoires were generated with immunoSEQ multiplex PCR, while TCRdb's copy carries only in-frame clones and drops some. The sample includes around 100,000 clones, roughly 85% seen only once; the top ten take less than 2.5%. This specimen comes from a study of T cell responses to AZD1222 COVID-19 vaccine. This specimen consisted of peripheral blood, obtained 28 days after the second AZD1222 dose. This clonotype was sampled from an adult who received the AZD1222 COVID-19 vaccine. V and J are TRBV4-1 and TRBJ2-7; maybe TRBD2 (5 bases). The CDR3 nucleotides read TGCGCCAGCAGCCAAGGGTTGGCAGGAGGAGACTACGAGCAGTACTTC. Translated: CASSQGLAGGDYEQYF.